This T cell receptor beta chain was recovered during a study of blood T cell repertoires in COVID-19. The overall study: There were acute and convalescent COVID-19 samples, and they came from the United States, Italy and Spain. PBMCs, B-cell-depleted T cells, or T cells provided the cDNA or gDNA that made up the material.

CDR1 is SGHVS, CDR2 FQNEAQ, per germline. This CDR3 is 13 amino acids long. Trimming stripped 3 bases from V and 0 bases from J, with 3 bases between. Per the original methods: Nucleated cell counts were estimated from reference gene primer amplification. Measured with immunoSEQ multiplex PCR; TCRdb has only the in-frame clones, and not every one. Clone size and the V and J calls come from that table; the DNA yielded D and trimming. The data show around 200,000 clones, roughly 81% seen once. The rearrangement links TRBV7-8 to TRBJ2-1; D remains ambiguous. This sequence was found in a woman older than 75 with acute or convalescent COVID-19. Source material: peripheral blood. CDR3 protein: CASSFLSYNEQFF. CDR3 nucleotides: TGTGCCAGCAGCTTCCTCTCCTACAATGAGCAGTTCTTC.